Sequencing of this TCR beta chain was carried out in a study of T-cell reconstitution after alpha-beta-depleted transplantation in children (dated by TCRdb to between 2015 and 2016). As for the study more broadly: Using TCR repertoire profiling, the study followed T-cell immune reconstitution in a quantitative way in children after TCRalphabeta/CD19-depleted allogeneic hematopoietic cell transplantation. What the research found in general, with its limitations: The apparently early recovery of alphabetaT-cell counts about two months after transplant reportedly depended on only several hundred rapidly expanded clones that came from non-depleted graft cells. Hyperexpanded clone frequencies declined over subsequent months; after one year, T-cell counts and TCRbeta diversity were mostly attributed to newly produced T cells. In some patients, the high TCRbeta diversity seen at day 60 was put down to recipient T cells and intrathymic progenitors that had survived conditioning.

The sample's treatment or condition label is to be understood as: allogeneic hematopoietic cell transplantation with graft depleted of TCRalphabeta T cells and CD19 B cells. Transplant recipients were children who received TCRalphabeta/CD19-depleted allogeneic hematopoietic cell grafts. This clonotype showed up just once. The clone's antigen remains unknown. The sample holds no much larger clone one base away, and base qualities are not on file. A single read counts as weak evidence. V is clipped by 1 base and J by 4 bases, and the sequence between their germline boundaries is 10 bases long. The CDR3, from cysteine to phenylalanine, totals 14 residues. Only CDR3 DNA is held: 42 bases, read in frame from base 1. Sequences MNHNS (CDR1) and SASEGT (CDR2) are obtained from the germline V gene. Receptor amplification or capture employed PCR. TCRdb lists the instrument as Illumina HiSeq 2500. To normalize quantification of the TCRbeta repertoire, the TCR libraries were built with molecular barcoding that relied on unique molecular identifiers. TCRdb applied fastp at Q25 and MiXCR to the public reads, then kept only in-frame beta chains. Each entry merges the rows of one CDR3 protein and shows their most common DNA and genes. Within this sample are 300,000 to 350,000 distinct CDR3 sequences, with about 17% of them counted one time only. Approximately 44% of the sample is held by the ten biggest clonotypes.

Sequences were derived from PBMCs, mostly from graft donor cells, sampled 360 days after TCRalphabeta/CD19-depleted stem cell transplant. The sequence is built from TRBV6-1 and TRBJ1-2; matching of 5 bases hints at TRBD1 as the D gene. This receptor was identified in a male patient aged 2 to 10 who had a stem cell transplant for acute lymphoblastic leukemia, so the T cells may come from the graft donor. The CDR3 in this case is CASSEEGRIYGYTF. The DNA reads TGTGCCAGCAGTGAAGAGGGACGGATCTATGGCTACACCTTC.